The 25 T cell receptor beta chains below were found in one sample sequenced in a study of CD8+ T cells in alopecia areata. In each case, RNA was isolated and then reverse transcribed into cDNA as the sequencing template. Produced via immunoSEQ multiplex PCR; TCRdb's table is partial and in-frame only. The sample lists some 130,000 clones, more than 40% occurring once. Sequenced material: CD8+ T cells sorted from blood, taken at week 0. The source of these receptors is a human donor with alopecia areata.

The chain combines TRBV5-1 with TRBJ2-1; 7 nucleotides agree with TRBD1. Germline trimming cut 3 bases from V and 1 base from J; bases unmatched to any gene: 4. The CDR3 consists of 15 residues. Germline CDR1 and CDR2: SGHRS and YFSETQ. CDR3 sequence: CASSSTGSSYNEQFF. In nucleotides, the CDR3 is TGCGCCAGCAGCTCGACAGGGAGTTCCTACAATGAGCAGTTCTTC.

This clone came up a few times. The CDR3 is CSVGFGGPDRYQETQYF. The CDR3 DNA reads as TGCAGCGTTGGTTTCGGGGGGCCAGATAGGTACCAAGAGACCCAGTACTTC. The J gene is TRBJ2-5, the V gene TRBV29-1, with TRBD2 as a possible D gene (7 bases). This CDR3 comprises 17 residues. Germline values: CDR1 SQVTM, CDR2 ANQGSEA. Trimming stripped 4 bases from V and 0 bases from J, with 21 bases between. The full variable domain, completed using reference TRBV29-1 and TRBJ2-5, is SAVISQKPSRDICQRGTSLTIQCQVDSQVTMMFWYRQQPGQSLTLIATANQGSEATYESGFVIDKFPISRPNLTFSTLTVSNMSPEDSSIYLCSVGFGGPDRYQETQYFGPGTRLLVL.

This clone turned up a few times. The V and J genes are TRBV7-8 and TRBJ2-1; D is tentatively TRBD1 or TRBD2 (5 bases each). Germline CDR1 SGHVS, CDR2 FQNEAQ. This CDR3 has 15 amino acids. The V and J ends lost 2 bases and 9 bases respectively, with 17 bases between them. CDR3 sequence reads: CASSLSPPGPGEQFF. The DNA for the CDR3 is TGTGCCAGCAGCTTATCCCCCCCGGGGCCGGGTGAGCAGTTCTTC.

The rearrangement joins TRBV7-3 to TRBJ2-3; 8 nucleotides match TRBD2. The trim removed 4 bases at V and 2 bases at J, leaving 5 bases unmatched. Germline assignment: CDR1 SGHTA and CDR2 FQGTGA. This CDR3 is 15 amino acids long. The CDR3 DNA reads as TGTGCCAGCAGCTCGCGACTAGCGCCCACAGATACGCAGTATTTT. Protein sequence: CASSSRLAPTDTQYF.

This chain joins TRBV29-1 and TRBJ1-2; D is unclear. The germline gives CDR1 SQVTM, CDR2 ANQGSEA. The CDR3 consists of 12 residues. The V gene lost 1 base and the J gene lost 5 bases, with 8 bases spanning the gap. The CDR3 DNA is TGCAGCGTTGAAGGACTGAAGTATGGCTACACCTTC. Amino acids: CSVEGLKYGYTF.

The chain recombines TRBV7-6 with TRBJ2-2; D perhaps matches TRBD2 (6 bases). This CDR3 contains 15 residues. V lost 5 bases and J 5 bases, leaving 15 bases between the germline ends. Germline V gene lookup returns CDR1 SGHVS and CDR2 FNYEAQ. The CDR3 loop is CASSPGTRGTGELFF. CDR3 nucleotide sequence: TGTGCCAGCAGCCCAGGGACCCGGGGGACCGGGGAGCTGTTTTTT.

This clone has a handful of counts. V is TRBV7-9 and J is TRBJ1-1; a possible D gene is TRBD1 (6 bases). This CDR3 comprises 15 residues. CDR1 is SEHNR and CDR2 is FQNEAQ in the germline V gene (reference sequence). The V and J ends lost 8 bases and 0 bases respectively, with 16 bases between them. CDR3 coding DNA: TGTGCCAGCGGAGGAAGGACAGACATGAACACTGAAGCTTTCTTT. Its translation: CASGGRTDMNTEAFF. Variable domain in full (rest from reference TRBV7-9 and TRBJ1-1): DTGVSQNPRHKITKRGQNVTFRCDPISEHNRLYWYRQTLGQGPEFLTYFQNEAQLEKSRLLSDRFSAERPKGSFSTLEIQRTEQGDSAMYLCASGGRTDMNTEAFFGQGTRLTVV.

The rearrangement uses TRBV18 and TRBJ1-2; 10 nucleotides match TRBD1. The CDR3 has 16 amino acids. J gave up 5 bases and V 0 bases, and 6 bases lay outside the gene matches. Germline values: CDR1 KGHSH, CDR2 LQKENI. The CDR3, as DNA: TGTGCCAGCTCACCACCGAGTGGGACAGGGGTGTATGGCTACACCTTC. It is translated as CASSPPSGTGVYGYTF.

Remarks on this clone: At one of its ends the junction is not consistent with the germline gene, which may arise from a read error. The chain joins TRBV7-7 to TRBJ2-2; D gene unclear. Germline V CDR1 and CDR2: SSHAT, FNYEAQ (reference sequence). The CDR3 spans 13 residues. CDR3 sequence (DNA): TGTGCTAGCAGCTTCGGGAACACCGGGGAGCTGTTTTTT. Translating gives CASSFGNTGELFF.

CDR3 residues: CASSTRDSLSYEQYF. In nucleotides, the CDR3 is TGTGCCAGCAGCACCCGGGACTCACTCTCCTACGAGCAGTACTTC. The rearrangement joins TRBV9 to TRBJ2-7; tentative D call: TRBD2 (6 bases). Between the trimmed V and J ends, which lost 4 bases and 0 bases, there was a span of 14 bases. CDR3 size: 15 residues. CDR1 is SGDLS, CDR2 YYNGEE, per germline.

This clone was picked up one time. The J gene is TRBJ2-7, the V gene TRBV12-5; 9 nucleotides agree with TRBD1. V was clipped by 10 bases and J by 0 bases; unmatched bases: 4. The CDR3 has 13 residues. From germline, CDR1 is LGHNT and CDR2 FRNRAP. CDR3 bases: TGTGCTACAGGACAGGGGAACTCCTACGAGCAGTACTTC. Translation gives CATGQGNSYEQYF.

This chain joins TRBV2 and TRBJ2-5, with D unresolved. Germline lookup yields CDR1 SNHLY and CDR2 FYNNEI. The CDR3 totals 13 residues. Trimming shortened V by 4 bases and J by 1 base, and 7 bases separated the two germline ends. CDR3 sequence (DNA): TGTGCCAGCAGTGCCCCCGCCCAAGAGACCCAGTACTTC. It specifies CASSAPAQETQYF.

The V gene is TRBV6-6, the J gene TRBJ2-7; maybe TRBD2 (6 bases). In germline, CDR1 is MNHNY, CDR2 SVGAGI (reference sequence). V was shortened by 5 bases and J by 2 bases, with 13 bases between the two germline ends. CDR3 length equals 14 residues. CDR3 nucleotides: TGTGCCAGCAGTACGGGGGACGGACCCTACGAGCAGTACTTC. This encodes CASSTGDGPYEQYF.

The chain joins TRBV27 to TRBJ2-7; 8 nucleotides line up with TRBD1. Trimming removed 5 bases from V and 4 bases from J; junction bases left unmatched: 13. The CDR3 runs to 16 residues. Per the germline V gene, CDR1 is MNHEY and CDR2 is SMNVEV (reference sequence). The CDR3 here is CASSPSVGQVEYEQYF. For the CDR3, the DNA is TGTGCCAGCAGTCCGTCCGTGGGACAGGTGGAATACGAGCAGTACTTC.

This rearrangement joins TRBV7-9 to TRBJ2-3; 9 nucleotides match TRBD1. This CDR3 spans 14 amino acids. Germline trimming cut 4 bases from V and 6 bases from J; bases unmatched to any gene: 5. Germline V CDR1 and CDR2: SEHNR, FQNEAQ (reference sequence). The CDR3, as DNA: TGTGCCAGCAGCTCACCGGGACAGGGTGATACGCAGTATTTT. Its translation is CASSSPGQGDTQYF.

This clone was counted a few times. J is TRBJ1-2 and V is TRBV10-3; D may be TRBD1 (5 bases). The CDR3 has 12 residues. Germline V gene lookup returns CDR1 ENHRY and CDR2 SYGVKD. The V and J ends lost 6 bases and 4 bases respectively, with 9 bases between them. CDR3 amino acids: CAIRVDSYGYTF. In nucleotides, the CDR3 is TGTGCCATCAGAGTAGACAGCTATGGCTACACCTTC.

The chain employs TRBV29-1 and TRBJ2-7; D is ambiguous. Trimming removed 0 bases at V and 4 bases at J, with 10 bases between. The CDR3 consists of 13 residues. In germline, CDR1 is SQVTM, CDR2 ANQGSEA. The DNA for the CDR3 is TGCAGCGTTGAAGATCTAGAAGGATACGAGCAGTACTTC. Encoded protein: CSVEDLEGYEQYF.

This clone was detected only a few times. The chain employs TRBV5-8 and TRBJ1-5, with unresolved D. Trimming took off 2 bases at V and 2 bases at J, with 11 bases between the two ends. This CDR3 has 15 residues. The germline V gene encodes CDR1 SGHTS and CDR2 YDEGEE. The CDR3 coding sequence is TGTGCCAGCAGCTTTGGCATGATGGGCAATCAGCCCCAGCATTTT. It yields the protein CASSFGMMGNQPQHF.

This clone was counted only a few times. This rearrangement joins TRBV29-1 to TRBJ2-1; 7 positions agree with TRBD2. This CDR3 spans 15 amino acids. J lost 1 base, V lost 6 bases, and 9 bases had no gene match. Germline values: CDR1 SQVTM, CDR2 ANQGSEA. For the CDR3, the DNA is TGCAGCGTACCACCACGGCGGGGGTCCTACAATGAGCAGTTCTTC. It is translated as CSVPPRRGSYNEQFF.

This clone appeared a few times. At the DNA level, this CDR3 is encoded by other sequences in the same sample as well. The chain combines TRBV29-1 with TRBJ2-1, with D unresolved. The CDR3 has 12 amino acids. V lost 4 bases, J lost 4 bases, and 8 bases lay in between. Germline loops: CDR1 SQVTM, CDR2 ANQGSEA. The CDR3 DNA follows: TGCAGCGTTGCCGGCAGTTACAATGAGCAGTTCTTC. Its translation: CSVAGSYNEQFF.

The rearrangement links TRBV5-1 to TRBJ1-1; no reliable D call. Germline V gives CDR1 SGHRS, CDR2 YFSETQ. The CDR3 extends over 13 amino acids. Trimming shortened V by 5 bases and J by 3 bases, and 11 bases separated the two germline ends. CDR3 bases: TGCGCCAGCAGACCCCCTCGCGACACTGAAGCTTTCTTT. Translating gives CASRPPRDTEAFF.

The rearrangement links TRBV5-4 to TRBJ2-5; 12 bases map to TRBD2. J was trimmed by 4 bases and V by 4 bases; bases with no gene match: 2. In germline, CDR1 is SGHNT, CDR2 YYREEE (reference sequence). This CDR3 is 14 amino acids long. The CDR3 DNA sequence: TGTGCCAGCAGCGAGGGACTAGCGGGAGAGACCCAGTACTTC. This sequence encodes CASSEGLAGETQYF.

The chain carries TRBV5-4 and TRBJ1-6; D remains unclear. V dropped 5 bases and J dropped 0 bases, with 12 bases sitting between them. This CDR3 comprises 16 residues. The V gene's germline CDR1 is SGHNT and CDR2 YYREEE (reference sequence). The CDR3 DNA follows: TGTGCCAGCAGTCTCGGGGAGAGCTCCTATAATTCACCCCTCCACTTT. It is translated as CASSLGESSYNSPLHF.

The rearrangement uses TRBV29-1 and TRBJ2-2; TRBD2 aligns across 8 bases. Germline assignment: CDR1 SQVTM and CDR2 ANQGSEA. CDR3 size: 16 residues. The V gene end was trimmed by 6 bases and the J gene end by 2 bases; junction bases not matched to a gene: 11. The CDR3 DNA is TGCAGCGTCGTCCTTGTGCGGGAGGATAACACCGGGGAGCTGTTTTTT. Its translation: CSVVLVREDNTGELFF.

This chain uses TRBV5-6 with TRBJ1-5, with 8 bases that match TRBD1. CDR3 length: 16 amino acids. CDR1 is SGHDT, CDR2 YYEEEE, per germline. V was clipped by 0 bases and J by 5 bases; unmatched bases: 7. CDR3 coding DNA: TGTGCCAGCAGCTTGGCTGACAGGGGAGCCGATCAGCCCCAGCATTTT. Its translation: CASSLADRGADQPQHF.